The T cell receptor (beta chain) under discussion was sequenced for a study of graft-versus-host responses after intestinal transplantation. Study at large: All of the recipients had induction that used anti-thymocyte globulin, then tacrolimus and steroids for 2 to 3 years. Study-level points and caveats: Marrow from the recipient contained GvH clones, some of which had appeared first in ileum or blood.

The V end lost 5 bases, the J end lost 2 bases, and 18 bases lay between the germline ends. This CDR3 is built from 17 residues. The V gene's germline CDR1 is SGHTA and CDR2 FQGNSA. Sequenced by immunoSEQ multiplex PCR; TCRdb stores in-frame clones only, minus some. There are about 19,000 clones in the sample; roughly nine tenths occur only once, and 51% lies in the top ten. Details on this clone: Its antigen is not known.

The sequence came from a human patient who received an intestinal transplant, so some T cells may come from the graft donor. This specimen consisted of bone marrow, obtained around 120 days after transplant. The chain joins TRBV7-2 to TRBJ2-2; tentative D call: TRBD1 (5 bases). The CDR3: CASSRRIMTVNTGELFF. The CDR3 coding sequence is TGTGCCAGCAGCCGACGGATTATGACAGTTAACACCGGGGAGCTGTTTTTT.